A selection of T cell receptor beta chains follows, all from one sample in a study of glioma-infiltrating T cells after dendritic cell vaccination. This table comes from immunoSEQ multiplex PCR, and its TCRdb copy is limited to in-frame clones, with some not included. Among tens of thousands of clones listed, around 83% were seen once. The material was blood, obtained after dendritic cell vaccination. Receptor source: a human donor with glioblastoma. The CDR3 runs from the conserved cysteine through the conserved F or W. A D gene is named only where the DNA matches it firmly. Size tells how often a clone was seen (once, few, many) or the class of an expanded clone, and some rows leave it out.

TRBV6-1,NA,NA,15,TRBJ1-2,CASSVPTGSGYGYTF,TGTGCCAGCAGTGTTCCCACCGGGAGCGGGTATGGCTACACCTTC
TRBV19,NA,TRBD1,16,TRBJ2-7,CASSPGTGDTSYEQYF,TGTGCCAGTAGTCCCGGGACAGGGGACACCTCCTACGAGCAGTACTTC
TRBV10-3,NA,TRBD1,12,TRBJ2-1,CATTMTGGSLFF,TGTGCCACGACGATGACAGGGGGAAGTTTGTTCTTC
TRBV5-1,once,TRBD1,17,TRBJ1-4,CASSLQPPGQENEKLFF,TGCGCCAGCAGCTTGCAACCTCCGGGACAGGAAAATGAAAAACTGTTTTTT
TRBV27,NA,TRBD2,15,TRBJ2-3,CASSPRGGFTSTQYF,TGTGCCAGCAGTCCCCGGGGGGGGTTCACTTCGACGCAGTATTTT
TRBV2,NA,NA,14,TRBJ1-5,CASVQDRENQPQHF,TGTGCCAGCGTACAGGACAGAGAAAATCAGCCCCAGCATTTT
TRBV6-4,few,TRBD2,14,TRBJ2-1,CASGRDYQSDEQFF,TGTGCCAGCGGCCGGGACTACCAAAGCGATGAGCAGTTCTTC
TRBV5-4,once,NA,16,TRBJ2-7,CASSPTSTGGLHEQYF,TGTGCCAGCAGCCCGACTAGTACTGGGGGTCTGCACGAGCAGTACTTC
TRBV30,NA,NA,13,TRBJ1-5,CAWMAGSNQPQHF,TGTGCCTGGATGGCGGGCAGCAATCAGCCCCAGCATTTT
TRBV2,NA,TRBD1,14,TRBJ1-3,CASGRDRAGNTIYF,TGTGCCAGCGGTCGGGACAGGGCTGGAAACACCATATATTTT
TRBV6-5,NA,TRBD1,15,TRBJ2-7,CASSNSGTAKYEQYF,TGTGCCAGCAGTAATTCCGGGACAGCTAAGTACGAGCAGTACTTC
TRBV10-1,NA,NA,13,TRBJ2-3,CASTRVQGGTQYF,TGCGCCAGCACCAGGGTGCAGGGCGGTACGCAGTATTTT
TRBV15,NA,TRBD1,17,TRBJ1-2,CATSRANRDRPGDGYTF,TGTGCCACCAGCAGAGCAAATAGGGACAGGCCGGGGGACGGCTACACCTTC
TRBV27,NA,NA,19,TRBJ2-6,CASSPLLGREASGANVLTF,TGTGCCAGCAGTCCCCTCCTGGGCAGGGAGGCCTCTGGGGCCAACGTCCTGACTTTC
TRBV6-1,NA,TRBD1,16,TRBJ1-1,CASSEAIGTDLNEAFF,TGTGCCAGCAGTGAAGCCATAGGGACAGACCTTAATGAAGCTTTCTTT
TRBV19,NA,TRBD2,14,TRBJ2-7,CAISSGGDVNEQYF,TGTGCCATTAGTAGCGGGGGGGATGTGAACGAGCAGTACTTC
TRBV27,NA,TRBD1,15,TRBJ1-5,CASSSGQGGNQPQHF,TGTGCCAGCAGTTCCGGACAGGGTGGAAATCAGCCCCAGCATTTT
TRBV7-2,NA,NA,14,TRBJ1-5,CASSLAGRGQPQHF,TGTGCCAGCAGCTTAGCAGGGAGAGGTCAGCCCCAGCATTTT
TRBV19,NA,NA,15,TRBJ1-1,CASSIPRLMNTEAFF,TGTGCCAGTAGTATCCCCCGACTCATGAACACTGAAGCTTTCTTT
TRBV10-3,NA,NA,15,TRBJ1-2,CAISEWGTTAYGYTF,TGTGCCATCAGTGAGTGGGGGACAACCGCCTATGGCTACACCTTC
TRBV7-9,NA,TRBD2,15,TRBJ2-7,CASSFLAGGPYEQYF,TGTGCCAGCAGCTTCCTAGCGGGGGGGCCCTACGAGCAGTACTTC
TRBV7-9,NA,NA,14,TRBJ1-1,CASSLVNRNTEAFF,TGTGCCAGCAGCTTAGTAAACAGGAACACTGAAGCTTTCTTT
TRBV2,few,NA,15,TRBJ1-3,CASSLDTYSGNTIYF,TGTGCCAGCAGTCTTGACACATACTCTGGAAACACCATATATTTT
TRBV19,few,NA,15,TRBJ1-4,CASSISQGFNEKLFF,TGTGCCAGTAGTATATCCCAGGGTTTCAATGAAAAACTGTTTTTT
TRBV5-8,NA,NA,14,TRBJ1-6,CASSLRGALSPLHF,TGTGCCAGCAGCTTACGGGGGGCCCTTTCACCCCTCCACTTT
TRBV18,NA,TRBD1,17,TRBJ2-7,CASSPPRGQDANYEQYF,TGTGCCAGCTCACCACCAAGGGGGCAGGATGCAAACTACGAGCAGTACTTC
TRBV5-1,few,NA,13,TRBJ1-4,CASSRATNEKLFF,TGCGCCAGCAGCCGAGCAACTAATGAAAAACTGTTTTTT
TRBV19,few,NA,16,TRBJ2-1,CASSIGFQGPYNEQFF,TGTGCCAGTAGTATAGGGTTTCAGGGGCCCTACAATGAGCAGTTCTTC
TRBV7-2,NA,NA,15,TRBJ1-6,CASSSHRGEGSPLHF,TGTGCCAGCAGCTCTCATCGTGGAGAGGGTTCACCCCTCCACTTT
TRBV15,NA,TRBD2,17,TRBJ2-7,CATSRSALVAGGNEQYF,TGTGCCACCAGCCGGTCTGCACTGGTAGCGGGGGGTAACGAGCAGTACTTC
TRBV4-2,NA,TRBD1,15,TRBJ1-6,CASSQLTGSNSPLHF,TGTGCCAGCAGCCAACTGACAGGGTCGAATTCACCCCTCCACTTT
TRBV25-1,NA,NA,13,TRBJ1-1,CASSEPGQSKGFF,TGTGCCAGCAGTGAACCAGGACAATCTAAGGGTTTCTTT